This TCR beta chain was sequenced for a study of cytomegalovirus exposure and HLA in healthy donors. Study-level information: There were 90 million to 130 million unique TCR beta sequences, drawn from approximately 180 million T cells, in an earlier analysis. There were a few hundred genotyped donors. Of these, about 81% fell in the genetic ancestry cluster associated with self-reported Caucasian donors.

General observations from the study: There were around 160 TCR beta chains listed as cytomegalovirus-associated. In a later analysis, the majority of CMV-associated beta chains seemingly showed HLA restriction.

Germline V CDR1 and CDR2: SEHNR, FQNEAQ (reference sequence). Trimming took off 0 bases at V and 6 bases at J, with 5 bases between the two ends. The CDR3 runs to 12 residues. The PCR was carried out with 60 Vbeta primers and 13 Jbeta primers. Sequencing was performed with immunoSEQ multiplex PCR; in TCRdb, only in-frame clones are kept and a portion is missing. This sample has about 170,000 clones; less than 90% occur once, and the top ten carry approximately 4.1%. This clone was detected only a few times. The antigen is undetermined. This receptor was identified in a woman aged 50 to 60 in good health and CMV-seropositive. The chain links TRBV7-9 to TRBJ1-1; D gene uncertain. Sequenced material: PBMCs. The CDR3 loop reads CASSLASSEAFF. Written as DNA, the CDR3 is TGTGCCAGCAGCTTAGCAAGCTCTGAAGCTTTCTTT.